These 24 T cell receptor beta chains were all obtained from the same sample, sequenced in a study of shared clonotypes between healthy human individuals. Naive CD8 cells were CD45RO-negative, positively selected for CCR7, excluding terminally differentiated effector memory CD45RA+ cells. This table comes from immunoSEQ multiplex PCR, and its TCRdb copy is limited to in-frame clones, with some not included. The repertoire holds around 2.1 million clones, with 85% to 95% as singletons. Sequencing was done on a sample of naive CD8+ T cells from PBMCs. These receptors originate from a man between 18 and 29 years old in good health. Some clones in this sample may be carry-over from other donors' samples.

This clone was detected once. This sequence joins TRBV11-3 and TRBJ1-4; no clear D gene. V was cut by 1 base and J by 7 bases, with 13 bases left in between. CDR1 and CDR2 from the germline V gene are SGHNT and YENEEA. The CDR3 is 15 amino acids. The CDR3, as DNA: TGTGCCAGCAGCTTAGGGTCAGGTCTGGCTGAAAAACTGTTTTTT. Translation gives CASSLGSGLAEKLFF.

V is TRBV5-4 and J is TRBJ1-1, with a tentative D call TRBD1 (6 bases). Germline CDR1 reads SGHNT; CDR2 reads YYREEE (reference sequence). V gave up 1 base and J gave up 2 bases, with 9 bases separating them. This CDR3 has 14 amino acids. The CDR3 here is CASSLIGGNTEAFF. The DNA for the CDR3 is TGTGCCAGCAGCTTGATAGGGGGAAACACTGAAGCTTTCTTT.

This chain links TRBV7-2 with TRBJ1-1; 7 bases align to TRBD1. The CDR3 has 14 residues. The germline gives CDR1 SGHTA, CDR2 FQGNSA. V shed 3 bases, J shed 4 bases, and the junction held 5 bases outside the gene matches. The CDR3 is CASSLGDSSTEAFF. The CDR3 nucleotides are TGTGCCAGCAGCTTGGGGGACAGCTCCACTGAAGCTTTCTTT.

The chain recombines TRBV4-1 with TRBJ2-7; D is tentatively TRBD1 or TRBD2 (5 bases each). The germline CDR1 and CDR2 sequences are MGHRA and YSYEKL. The length of the CDR3 is 13 residues. V was shortened by 4 bases and J by 2 bases, with 9 bases between the two germline ends. This chain's CDR3 is CASSRSGPYEQYF. The CDR3 nucleotides are TGCGCCAGCAGCCGGTCGGGGCCCTACGAGCAGTACTTC.

This chain links TRBV6-1 with TRBJ1-1, with a weak D call TRBD1 (6 bases). This CDR3 contains 14 residues. Germline V gives CDR1 MNHNS, CDR2 SASEGT. Trimming pared 7 bases from V and 3 bases from J, leaving 15 bases between. CDR3 nucleotide sequence: TGTGCCAGCACCGCCCAGGGGCGAGACACTGAAGCTTTCTTT. It specifies CASTAQGRDTEAFF.

The chain links TRBV7-2 to TRBJ1-1; 8 bases are a match to TRBD1. The CDR3 has 17 amino acids. V dropped 6 bases and J dropped 2; count of bases not matched to a gene: 14. The germline V gene encodes CDR1 SGHTA and CDR2 FQGNSA. The CDR3 protein is CASRDREVRGLNTEAFF. CDR3 nucleotides: TGTGCCAGCAGGGACAGGGAAGTAAGGGGACTTAACACTGAAGCTTTCTTT.

This clone was observed a handful of times. This chain links TRBV7-9 with TRBJ1-4, with 9 bases lining up with TRBD1. In germline, CDR1 is SEHNR, CDR2 FQNEAQ (reference sequence). The CDR3 runs 17 residues. V was clipped by 5 bases and J by 0 bases; unmatched bases: 7. CDR3 nucleotide sequence: TGTGCCAGCAGCCAAAGACAGGGGGGAGCAACTAATGAAAAACTGTTTTTT. This encodes CASSQRQGGATNEKLFF.

The chain uses TRBV27 and TRBJ2-1; D uncertain. V was clipped by 1 base and J by 8 bases, with 12 bases between them. There are 14 residues in the CDR3. Per germline, CDR1 MNHEY and CDR2 SMNVEV (reference sequence). CDR3 bases: TGTGCCAGCAGTTTATGGCAGGACGGCCATGAGCAGTTCTTC. This sequence encodes CASSLWQDGHEQFF.

This chain uses TRBV14 with TRBJ2-7; no clear D gene. V was pared by 4 bases and J by 3 bases, with 7 bases between. The length of the CDR3 is 12 residues. CDR1 is SGHDN, CDR2 FVKESK, per germline. The CDR3 nucleotides read TGTGCCAGCAGCCGCCCTGACTACGAGCAGTACTTC. Protein product: CASSRPDYEQYF. The whole variable domain, remainder taken from reference TRBV14 and TRBJ2-7, is EAGVTQFPSHSVIEKGQTVTLRCDPISGHDNLYWYRRVMGKEIKFLLHFVKESKQDESGMPNNRFLAERTGGTYSTLKVQPAELEDSGVYFCASSRPDYEQYFGPGTRLTVT.

The chain recombines TRBV9 with TRBJ2-3; no reliable D call. V was clipped by 4 bases and J by 1 base, with 16 bases between them. CDR1 is SGDLS, CDR2 YYNGEE, per germline. CDR3 length equals 16 residues. The CDR3 DNA reads TGTGCCAGCAGCTTACTCTGGGATCAGGGCACAGATACGCAGTATTTT. Its protein is CASSLLWDQGTDTQYF.

The chain combines TRBV15 with TRBJ2-3; D might be TRBD2 (5 bases). This CDR3 region has 14 residues. From germline, CDR1 is LNHNV and CDR2 YYDKDF (reference sequence). V was trimmed by 5 bases and J by 4 bases, leaving 13 bases between them. CDR3 DNA: TGTGCCACCAGCGGAGGTGGTGGGGCAGATACGCAGTATTTT. This encodes CATSGGGGADTQYF.

CDR3 sequence (DNA): TGTGCCAGCAGCCAAGGACGAGGCGGGAGTTTGGATGAGCAGTTCTTC. Translated, it gives CASSQGRGGSLDEQFF. The chain combines TRBV14 with TRBJ2-1; 7 nucleotides line up with TRBD2. Per germline, CDR1 SGHDN and CDR2 FVKESK. The junction had 11 bases not matched to a gene; V was cut back by 1 base and J by 8 bases. The CDR3 spans 16 residues.

This clone was recorded once. Distinct nucleotide sequences in the sample also encode this CDR3. The CDR3: CASSPRTGSSYEQYF. The CDR3 nucleotides are TGTGCCAGCAGCCCCCGGACGGGAAGCTCCTACGAGCAGTACTTC. The V call is TRBV5-6, the J call TRBJ2-7; a weak D match, TRBD2 (5 bases). The CDR3 contains 15 residues. Germline V gene lookup returns CDR1 SGHDT and CDR2 YYEEEE. V was shortened by 4 bases and J by 0 bases, with 14 bases between the two germline ends.

CDR3 sequence: CASSPERSNQPQHF. CDR3 nucleotide sequence: TGTGCCAGCAGCCCAGAAAGGAGCAATCAGCCCCAGCATTTT. V usage is TRBV11-2 and J usage is TRBJ1-5, with no clear D. The V end was cut by 5 bases, the J end by 1 base, with 9 bases between. The germline CDR1 and CDR2 sequences are SGHAT and FQNNGV. The CDR3 is 14 amino acids.

This chain joins TRBV27 and TRBJ2-3, with D possibly being TRBD1 or TRBD2 (5 bases each). CDR3 length: 16 residues. With 0 bases removed from V and 4 bases from J, the gap between germline ends came to 14 bases. The germline gives CDR1 MNHEY, CDR2 SMNVEV (reference sequence). The CDR3 region has the DNA TGTGCCAGCAGTTTATCGAAGGGGACCGGCGCAGATACGCAGTATTTT. Its translation: CASSLSKGTGADTQYF.

This clone was seen only a few times. The chain recombines TRBV21-1 with TRBJ1-5. TRBV21-1 is described as a pseudogene. This CDR3 has 14 residues. The DNA of the CDR3 is TGTGCCAGCAGACCCCGGAAGGTGCCGAAAGCCCAGCATTTT. It yields the protein CASRPRKVPKAQHF.

On this clone: Other DNA sequences in the same sample also yield this CDR3. CDR3 sequence: CASGPGGTEAFF. The DNA for the CDR3 is TGTGCTAGTGGCCCGGGAGGAACTGAAGCTTTCTTT. V is TRBV12-5 and J is TRBJ1-1; unclear D gene. Germline values: CDR1 LGHNT, CDR2 FRNRAP. Trimming shortened V by 6 bases and J by 5 bases, and 10 bases separated the two germline ends. This CDR3 comprises 12 residues.

The J gene is TRBJ1-4, the V gene TRBV5-6, with no clear D. Trimming took 0 bases from V and 8 from J, leaving 11 bases between them. CDR3 size: 14 residues. Germline V gene sequence: CDR1 SGHDT, CDR2 YYEEEE. Written as DNA, the CDR3 is TGTGCCAGCAGCTTGGCCGCGGGCAACGAAAAACTGTTTTTT. It yields the protein CASSLAAGNEKLFF.

The chain links TRBV6-1 to TRBJ2-7; 8 bases fit TRBD2. The V segment lost 0 bases and the J segment 3 bases; nucleotides outside the gene matches: 4. Germline loops: CDR1 MNHNS, CDR2 SASEGT. This CDR3 has 15 amino acids. The CDR3 nucleotides read TGTGCCAGCAGTGAAGCCGCGGGACTAGTCTACGAGCAGTACTTC. Its translation: CASSEAAGLVYEQYF.

This chain connects TRBV7-9 to TRBJ1-1; possibly TRBD1 for D (5 bases). This CDR3 is 9 amino acids long. Trimming took 11 bases from V and 7 from J, leaving 8 bases between them. The germline V gene encodes CDR1 SEHNR and CDR2 FQNEAQ (reference sequence). The CDR3 DNA reads TGTGCCGCGGGGCTTGAAGCTTTCTTT. Residues: CAAGLEAFF.

This rearrangement joins TRBV7-3 to TRBJ2-2; 11 positions match TRBD2. The length of the CDR3 is 17 residues. CDR1 and CDR2 (germline): SGHTA, FQGTGA. Germline trimming cut 2 bases from V and 4 bases from J; bases unmatched to any gene: 6. The CDR3, as DNA: TGTGCCAGCAGCTTATTATCCACTAGCGGGAGCACCGGGGAGCTGTTTTTT. This codes for CASSLLSTSGSTGELFF.

The chain links TRBV27 to TRBJ2-2, with D uncertain. V lost 10 bases to trimming and J lost 0 bases, with 21 bases between them. This CDR3 region has 17 residues. Germline V gene lookup returns CDR1 MNHEY and CDR2 SMNVEV (reference sequence). DNA for the CDR3: TGTGCCACCGCACCCGATTACTACCCCGCGAACACCGGGGAGCTGTTTTTT. It translates to CATAPDYYPANTGELFF.

This clone was observed a few times. The CDR3 coding sequence is TGTGCCAGCAGCCTCTTTAGGACAGGGAGCATGAACACTGAAGCTTTCTTT. This translates into CASSLFRTGSMNTEAFF. The rearrangement uses TRBV11-2 and TRBJ1-1, with TRBD1 matching over 8 bases. CDR3 length: 17 residues. The germline V gene encodes CDR1 SGHAT and CDR2 FQNNGV. With 5 bases clipped from V and 0 bases from J, the junction kept 11 bases outside the gene matches.

The genes are TRBV27 and TRBJ2-1; D may correspond to TRBD1 or TRBD2 (5 bases each). The V end lost 3 bases, the J end lost 6 bases, and 15 bases lay between the germline ends. The germline V gene has CDR1 MNHEY and CDR2 SMNVEV (reference sequence). CDR3 length: 15 amino acids. The CDR3 region is CASSFTTGTLNEQFF. The CDR3 coding sequence is TGTGCCAGCAGTTTCACCACCGGGACGCTCAATGAGCAGTTCTTC.